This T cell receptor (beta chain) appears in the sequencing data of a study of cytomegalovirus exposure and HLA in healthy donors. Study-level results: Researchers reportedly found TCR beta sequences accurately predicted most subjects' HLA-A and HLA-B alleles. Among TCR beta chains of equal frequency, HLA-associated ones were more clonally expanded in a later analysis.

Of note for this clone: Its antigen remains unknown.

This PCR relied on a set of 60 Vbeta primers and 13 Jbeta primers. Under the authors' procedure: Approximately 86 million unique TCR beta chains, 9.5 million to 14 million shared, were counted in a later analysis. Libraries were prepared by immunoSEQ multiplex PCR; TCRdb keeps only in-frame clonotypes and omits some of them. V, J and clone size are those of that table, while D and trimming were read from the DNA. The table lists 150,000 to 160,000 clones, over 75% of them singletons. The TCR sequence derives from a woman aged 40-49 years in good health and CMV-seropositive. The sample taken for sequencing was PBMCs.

The CDR3 sequence is CASRTGTSGSSETQYF. In DNA, the CDR3 is TGTGCCAGCAGGACCGGGACTAGCGGGAGTAGCGAGACCCAGTACTTC. V and J are TRBV7-9 and TRBJ2-5, with 14 bases that match TRBD2. The trim removed 6 bases at V and 5 bases at J, leaving 8 bases unmatched. CDR1 and CDR2 from the germline V gene are SEHNR and FQNEAQ (reference sequence). The CDR3 totals 16 residues.